Following are 13 T cell receptor beta chains from one sample sequenced in a study of OX40 agonist ivuxolimab in advanced cancers. Sequenced by immunoSEQ multiplex PCR; TCRdb stores in-frame clones only, minus some. The data show fewer than 50,000 clones, around 92% seen once. Source: CD4+ or CD8+ T cells sorted from blood, taken in a trial of the OX40 agonist ivuxolimab. The source is an adult with an advanced solid tumor such as melanoma, head and neck, liver or kidney cancer.

Written as DNA, the CDR3 is TGTGCCAGCAGCACCCCTGGAGATACGCAGTATTTT. The encoded protein is CASSTPGDTQYF. V gene TRBV2 combines with J gene TRBJ2-3; no clear D gene. The CDR3 totals 12 residues. In germline, CDR1 is SNHLY, CDR2 FYNNEI. V lost 6 bases to trimming and J lost 5 bases, with 9 bases between them. Full variable domain (rest looked up from reference TRBV2 and TRBJ2-3): EPEVTQTPSHQVTQMGQEVILRCVPISNHLYFYWYRQILGQKVEFLVSFYNNEISEKSEIFDDQFSVERPDGSNFTLKIRSTKLEDSAMYFCASSTPGDTQYFGPGTRLTVL.

The chain uses TRBV9 and TRBJ2-2; the D gene is possibly TRBD2 (6 bases). The germline CDR1 and CDR2 sequences are SGDLS and YYNGEE. V lost 2 bases, J lost 7 bases, and 12 bases lay in between. The CDR3 is 14 amino acids. The CDR3 DNA sequence: TGTGCCAGCAGCGTCGGAGGGTCCAGCGGGGAGCTGTTTTTT. Its protein is CASSVGGSSGELFF. Drawing the rest from reference TRBV9 and TRBJ2-2, the complete variable domain is DSGVTQTPKHLITATGQRVTLRCSPRSGDLSVYWYQQSLDQGLQFLIQYYNGEERAKGNILERFSAQQFPDLHSELNLSSLELGDSALYFCASSVGGSSGELFFGEGSRLTVL.

The CDR3 loop reads CASSYGAGVDTGELFF. The CDR3 coding sequence is TGTGCCAGCAGTTACGGGGCGGGAGTTGACACCGGGGAGCTGTTTTTT. The V call is TRBV6-5, the J call TRBJ2-2; 7 bases agree with TRBD2. Germline CDR1 is MNHEY and CDR2 is SVGAGI. Germline trimming cut 2 bases from V and 3 bases from J; bases unmatched to any gene: 6. The CDR3 runs 16 residues.

J is TRBJ2-7 and V is TRBV7-9; D unclear. Trimming stripped 5 bases from V and 6 bases from J, with 8 bases between. The CDR3 runs to 11 residues. Germline CDR1 SEHNR, CDR2 FQNEAQ (reference sequence). CDR3 DNA sequence: TGTGCCAGCAGCCCCGAAAGCGAGCAGTACTTC. Translating gives CASSPESEQYF.

The chain employs TRBV30 and TRBJ2-7; TRBD1 matches 10 bases. J was trimmed by 6 bases and V by 3 bases; bases with no gene match: 5. CDR1 is GTSNPN and CDR2 is SVGIG in the germline V gene (reference sequence). The length of the CDR3 is 13 residues. CDR3 amino acids: CAWRTGGLIEQYF. The CDR3 region has the DNA TGTGCCTGGAGGACAGGGGGCTTGATCGAGCAGTACTTC.

V and J are TRBV6-5 and TRBJ1-5, with 9 positions matching TRBD1. The CDR3 extends over 15 amino acids. In germline, CDR1 is MNHEY, CDR2 SVGAGI. The ends lost 6 bases at V and 3 bases at J; junction bases unmatched: 6. The CDR3 loop reads CASSITGGFNQPQHF. The CDR3 nucleotides read TGTGCCAGCAGCATAACAGGGGGCTTCAATCAGCCCCAGCATTTT.

Points on this clone: This specimen includes other DNA sequences encoding the same CDR3. The gene calls are TRBV7-9 and TRBJ1-5, with 8 bases identical to TRBD1. CDR3 length: 14 amino acids. J lost 3 bases, V lost 5 bases, and 3 bases had no gene match. The germline V gene has CDR1 SEHNR and CDR2 FQNEAQ (reference sequence). The CDR3 region is CASSRTGYNQPQHF. CDR3 DNA: TGTGCCAGCAGCCGGACAGGGTACAATCAGCCCCAGCATTTT.

The chain has TRBV10-3 and TRBJ1-2; 7 bases agree with TRBD1. V lost 10 bases, J lost 6 bases, and 11 bases stayed unmatched. Per germline, CDR1 ENHRY and CDR2 SYGVKD. The CDR3 has 13 amino acids. CDR3 residues: CATGGGTANGYTF. DNA of the CDR3: TGTGCCACCGGAGGGGGGACAGCGAATGGCTACACCTTC.

V is TRBV11-2 and J is TRBJ1-5; D might be TRBD1 (5 bases). Germline CDR1 SGHAT, CDR2 FQNNGV. With 5 bases removed from V and 8 bases from J, the gap between germline ends came to 16 bases. The CDR3 has 14 amino acids. The CDR3 protein is CASSPNAGAEPQHF. CDR3 sequence (DNA): TGTGCCAGCAGCCCCAATGCCGGGGCAGAGCCCCAGCATTTT. The whole variable domain, remainder taken from reference TRBV11-2 and TRBJ1-5, is EAGVAQSPRYKIIEKRQSVAFWCNPISGHATLYWYQQILGQGPKLLIQFQNNGVVDDSQLPKDRFSAERLKGVDSTLKIQPAKLEDSAVYLCASSPNAGAEPQHFGDGTRLSIL.

The CDR3 coding sequence is TGTGCCAGCAGCCCTACTCCGGGACACATCTACGAGCAGTACTTC. It encodes CASSPTPGHIYEQYF. The J gene is TRBJ2-7, the V gene TRBV6-1; a possible D gene is TRBD1 (6 bases). V was trimmed by 6 bases and J by 3 bases, leaving 18 bases between them. CDR3 length: 15 residues. From germline, CDR1 is MNHNS and CDR2 SASEGT.

This clone was counted once. The CDR3 coding sequence is TGTGCCAGCAGTGATTCTAGCGGGAGTTACGAGCAGTACTTC. Its protein is CASSDSSGSYEQYF. The rearrangement links TRBV6-5 to TRBJ2-7; 10 nucleotides align to TRBD2. Germline CDR1 is MNHEY and CDR2 is SVGAGI. The V and J ends lost 5 bases and 4 bases, in that order; junction bases with no gene match: 5. The CDR3 runs 14 residues.

The chain has TRBV28 and TRBJ1-1; tentatively, D is TRBD1 (6 bases). Per the germline V gene, CDR1 is MDHEN and CDR2 is SYDVKM. Trimming removed 5 bases at V and 0 bases at J, with 13 bases between. This CDR3 region has 15 residues. CDR3: CASSPLGQLNTEAFF. The CDR3 DNA reads TGTGCCAGCAGTCCCCTTGGACAGTTGAACACTGAAGCTTTCTTT.

The rearrangement joins TRBV9 to TRBJ2-7; no definite D call. Germline CDR1 SGDLS, CDR2 YYNGEE. V was shortened by 4 bases and J by 7 bases, with 12 bases between the two germline ends. The CDR3 is 12 residues long. For the CDR3, the DNA is TGTGCCAGCAGCCCCGGATCTGGGGAGCAGTACTTC. Translating it yields CASSPGSGEQYF.